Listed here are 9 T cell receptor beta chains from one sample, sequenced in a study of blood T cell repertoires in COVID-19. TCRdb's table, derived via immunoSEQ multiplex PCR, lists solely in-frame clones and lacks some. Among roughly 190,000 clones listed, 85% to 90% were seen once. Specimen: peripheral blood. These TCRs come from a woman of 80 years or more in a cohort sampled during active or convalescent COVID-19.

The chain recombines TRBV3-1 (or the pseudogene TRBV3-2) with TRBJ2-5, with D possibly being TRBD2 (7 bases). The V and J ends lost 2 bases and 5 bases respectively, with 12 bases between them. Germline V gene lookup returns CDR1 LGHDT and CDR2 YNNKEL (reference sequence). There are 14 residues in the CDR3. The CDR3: CASSQLQGGETQYF. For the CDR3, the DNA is TGTGCCAGCAGCCAATTACAGGGAGGGGAGACCCAGTACTTC.

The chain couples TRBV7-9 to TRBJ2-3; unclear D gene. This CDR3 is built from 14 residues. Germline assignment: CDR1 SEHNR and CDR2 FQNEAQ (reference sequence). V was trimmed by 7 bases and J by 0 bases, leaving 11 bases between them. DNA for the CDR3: TGTGCCAGCATGTGGTTTCGGAGCACAGATACGCAGTATTTT. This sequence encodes CASMWFRSTDTQYF.

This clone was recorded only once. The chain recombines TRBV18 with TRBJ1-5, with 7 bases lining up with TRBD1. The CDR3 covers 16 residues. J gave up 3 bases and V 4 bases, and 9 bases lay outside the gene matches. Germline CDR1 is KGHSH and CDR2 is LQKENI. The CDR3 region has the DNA TGTGCCAGCTCACACGGGACAGCTAGCAACAATCAGCCCCAGCATTTT. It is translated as CASSHGTASNNQPQHF. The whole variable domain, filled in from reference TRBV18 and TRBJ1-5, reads NAGVMQNPRHLVRRRGQEARLRCSPMKGHSHVYWYRQLPEEGLKFMVYLQKENIIDESGMPKERFSAEFPKEGPSILRIQQVVRGDSAAYFCASSHGTASNNQPQHFGDGTRLSIL.

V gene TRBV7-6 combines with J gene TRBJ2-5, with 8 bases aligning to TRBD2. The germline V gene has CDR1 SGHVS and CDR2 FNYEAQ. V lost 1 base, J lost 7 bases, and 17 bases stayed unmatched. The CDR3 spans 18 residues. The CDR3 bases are TGTGCCAGCAGCTTAGGGACTAGCTTGTTATATCGAGAGGGGACCCAGTACTTC. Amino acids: CASSLGTSLLYREGTQYF.

The CDR3 DNA follows: TGTGCCAGCAGTGAATATGGTATGGGCGGGAGGGCCAATGAGCAGTTCTTC. Its translation is CASSEYGMGGRANEQFF. This chain joins TRBV25-1 and TRBJ2-1; 9 nucleotides match TRBD2. CDR1 and CDR2 (germline): MGHDK, SYGVNS. The CDR3 runs 17 residues. V trimming: 0 bases; J trimming: 6 bases; junction bases outside the gene matches: 9.

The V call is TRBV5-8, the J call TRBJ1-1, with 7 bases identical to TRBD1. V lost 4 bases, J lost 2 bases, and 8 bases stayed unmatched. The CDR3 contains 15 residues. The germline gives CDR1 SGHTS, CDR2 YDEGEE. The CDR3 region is CASSRLTGKNTEAFF. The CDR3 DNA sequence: TGTGCCAGCAGCAGATTGACAGGGAAAAACACTGAAGCTTTCTTT.

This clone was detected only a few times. The CDR3 DNA follows: TGTGCCAGCAGCAGGGAGGGACAGGGGGCTTACACCGGGGAGCTGTTTTTT. Protein product: CASSREGQGAYTGELFF. This chain links TRBV5-6 with TRBJ2-2; 12 nucleotides line up with TRBD1. With 4 bases clipped from V and 3 bases from J, the junction kept 7 bases outside the gene matches. Germline-derived CDR1 and CDR2 are SGHDT and YYEEEE. The CDR3 runs 17 residues.

The CDR3, as DNA: TGTGCCAGCAGCTTAGATTTTATTGCGGTGAACACCGGGGAGCTGTTTTTT. It translates to CASSLDFIAVNTGELFF. The chain combines TRBV11-2 with TRBJ2-2; D uncertain. Germline V gene sequence: CDR1 SGHAT, CDR2 FQNNGV. With 0 bases removed from V and 1 base from J, the gap between germline ends came to 12 bases. The length of the CDR3 is 17 residues.

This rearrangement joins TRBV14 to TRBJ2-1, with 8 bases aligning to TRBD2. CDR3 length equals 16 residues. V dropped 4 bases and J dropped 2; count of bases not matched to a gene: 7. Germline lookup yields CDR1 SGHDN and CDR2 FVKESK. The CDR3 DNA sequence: TGTGCCAGCAGCCCGTTAGCGGGAAAGCCCTACAATGAGCAGTTCTTC. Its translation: CASSPLAGKPYNEQFF.